This T cell receptor beta chain emerged from a study of T-cell memory formation after mild COVID-19. Study results and caveats: The SARS-CoV-2 specificity of second-wave clones reaching peak at day 37 remained unverified. Clones that got smaller from day 15 to 85 had even CD4/CD8, while clones growing later tipped toward CD4+. Most CD4+ clones that shrank were in CM and EM, while CD8+ ones turned up in EMRA.

Germline CDR1 MDHEN, CDR2 SYDVKM. CDR3 length equals 17 residues. V lost 4 bases and J lost 5; bases outside the gene matches: 13. Researchers used 5'RACE with constant-segment primers to make TCR alpha and TCR beta cDNA libraries that carry sample barcodes and UMIs. TCRdb reprocessed the 5' RACE reads via MiXCR and lists one record per CDR3 protein. The data hold roughly 350,000 distinct CDR3 sequences, with around a fifth observed a single time. This clonotype has only a few counts. Its matching antigen is unknown. Sequenced material: PBMCs or a T cell subset sorted from them (not recorded which). The receptor was isolated from an adult woman who had mild COVID-19 (a few samples of this study predate the infection). Cell type and time point are not known. This rearrangement joins TRBV28 to TRBJ2-7, with 11 bases that match TRBD2. CDR3 DNA sequence: TGTGCCAGCAGTTCCCCCCTCACTAGCGGGAGTTCGGACGAGCAGTACTTC. Protein: CASSSPLTSGSSDEQYF.